Listed below are T cell receptor beta chains from one sample, sequenced in a study of cytomegalovirus exposure and HLA in healthy donors. Clones were sequenced by immunoSEQ multiplex PCR, and TCRdb holds only the in-frame ones, with some missing. The sample contains some 130,000 clones, almost 85% of which appear only once. Specimen: PBMCs. Source of these receptors: a boy under 10 years old in good health and CMV-seronegative. Both conserved end residues are part of each CDR3. A D gene is named only where the DNA matches it firmly. Expanded clones are given a class, and other clones once, few, many or no size at all.

V	D	J	size	CDR3	DNA
TRBV7-9	-	TRBJ1-1	-	CASSSLMRQNMNTEAFF	TGTGCCAGCAGCTCTCTAATGAGACAGAATATGAACACTGAAGCTTTCTTT
TRBV27	TRBD1	TRBJ1-1	-	CASSPSDRRTEAFF	TGTGCCAGCAGTCCCTCGGACAGGAGGACTGAAGCTTTCTTT
TRBV7-2	TRBD1	TRBJ1-2	-	CASSQGAGGFPNYGYTF	TGTGCCAGCAGCCAGGGGGCAGGGGGCTTTCCTAACTATGGCTACACCTTC
TRBV7-9	TRBD1	TRBJ2-1	-	CASSLVDRASSSYNEQFF	TGTGCCAGCAGCTTAGTTGACAGGGCTTCGAGCTCCTACAATGAGCAGTTCTTC
TRBV9	TRBD1	TRBJ2-1	-	CASSVDPGGGGHEQFF	TGTGCCAGCAGCGTAGACCCAGGGGGCGGAGGTCATGAGCAGTTCTTC
TRBV5-1	-	TRBJ2-3	-	CASSPQGPSTDTQYF	TGCGCCAGCAGCCCACAGGGTCCCAGCACAGATACGCAGTATTTT
TRBV2	TRBD2	TRBJ2-5	-	CASSGGRGRDETQYF	TGTGCCAGCAGTGGGGGGAGAGGGAGGGATGAGACCCAGTACTTC
TRBV6-1	-	TRBJ1-4	-	CASSEGEELITTNEKLFF	TGTGCCAGCAGTGAAGGGGAGGAGTTGATCACGACTAATGAAAAACTGTTTTTT
TRBV5-1	-	TRBJ2-4	few	CASSRGAENIQYF	TGCGCCAGCAGTCGCGGGGCGGAAAACATTCAGTACTTC
TRBV7-9	-	TRBJ1-2	-	CASSPRQIIGGSDYGYTF	TGTGCCAGCAGCCCCCGCCAAATTATCGGGGGGTCAGACTATGGCTACACCTTC
TRBV6-5	TRBD1	TRBJ1-2	-	CASSYSRGGNYGYTF	TGTGCCAGCAGTTACAGTAGAGGGGGCAACTATGGCTACACCTTC
TRBV6-1	-	TRBJ1-1	few	CAGGGEENTEAFF	TGTGCCGGGGGAGGAGAGGAGAACACTGAAGCTTTCTTT
TRBV30	-	TRBJ2-2	-	CAWSVVSTKNTGELFF	TGTGCCTGGAGTGTAGTCTCTACCAAGAACACCGGGGAGCTGTTTTTT
TRBV4-2	-	TRBJ1-2	-	CASSHEANYGYTF	TGTGCCAGCAGCCATGAGGCTAACTATGGCTACACCTTC
TRBV4-1	-	TRBJ2-5	once	CASSQVLARQETQYF	TGCGCCAGCAGCCAAGTTCTAGCTCGTCAAGAGACCCAGTACTTC
TRBV4-1	-	TRBJ2-2	few	CASSQILRGPRGTGELFF	TGCGCCAGCAGCCAGATACTAAGAGGGCCGCGGGGCACCGGGGAGCTGTTTTTT
TRBV4-3	-	TRBJ1-3	-	CASSQDRGNTIYF	TGCGCCAGCAGCCAAGACCGGGGAAACACCATATATTTT
TRBV6-5	TRBD1	TRBJ1-4	-	CASSSGQALGGEKLFF	TGTGCCAGCAGTTCGGGACAGGCCTTAGGGGGTGAAAAACTGTTTTTT
TRBV30	TRBD2	TRBJ2-1	-	CAWSIRTSRHEQFF	TGTGCCTGGAGCATTAGGACTAGTCGGCATGAGCAGTTCTTC
TRBV11-1	-	TRBJ2-1	-	CASSPVEVSYNEQFF	TGTGCCAGCAGCCCGGTGGAGGTCTCCTACAATGAGCAGTTCTTC
TRBV6-5	-	TRBJ1-3	-	CASSWRGPGNTIYF	TGTGCCAGCAGTTGGAGGGGACCTGGAAACACCATATATTTT
TRBV13	TRBD1	TRBJ2-1	-	CASSLQAGTGGAEQFF	TGTGCCAGCAGCCTCCAAGCCGGGACAGGGGGCGCTGAGCAGTTCTTC
TRBV6-4	-	TRBJ2-3	-	CASSDSTLGWADTQYF	TGTGCCAGCAGTGACTCGACGTTGGGCTGGGCAGATACGCAGTATTTT
TRBV10-3	-	TRBJ1-3	-	CAISDGGTARGNTIYF	TGTGCCATCAGTGATGGAGGGACGGCGAGGGGAAACACCATATATTTT
TRBV4-3	TRBD1	TRBJ2-7	few	CASSQAGTGSSYEQYF	TGCGCCAGCAGCCAAGCGGGGACAGGGAGCTCCTACGAGCAGTACTTC
TRBV5-8	TRBD2	TRBJ2-3	-	CASSLGLAGRHTQYF	TGTGCCAGCAGCTTGGGGCTAGCGGGGAGGCATACGCAGTATTTT
TRBV5-4	TRBD2	TRBJ2-2	-	CASSLRAGVPTGELFF	TGTGCCAGCAGCTTGAGGGCGGGGGTTCCCACCGGGGAGCTGTTTTTT